The source of this TCR beta chain is a study of blood T cell repertoires in COVID-19. Study-wide background: Acute-phase and convalescent COVID-19 samples originated in the United States, Italy and Spain.

The method was immunoSEQ multiplex PCR; TCRdb's version includes in-frame clones alone and lacks a portion of them. The sample holds approximately 300,000 clones, around 91% seen once. V lost 0 bases, J lost 3 bases, and 9 bases lay in between. This CDR3 comprises 14 residues. Germline values: CDR1 KGHSY, CDR2 FQNENV. The study recruited people aged roughly 18 to 100 years across approximately 24 US areas. Clinical history reported by participants formed the basis on which cohorts were assigned. The specimen sequenced was PBMCs or T cells enriched from blood (not recorded which). The chain links TRBV16 to TRBJ2-7; D unresolved. The TCR sequence derives from a woman under 30 with acute COVID-19. DNA for the CDR3: TGTGCCAGCAGCCAATCGCCCCGCGGCTACGAGCAGTACTTC. Protein: CASSQSPRGYEQYF.